A single sample gave rise to the 15 T cell receptor beta chains below, sequenced in a study of blood T cell repertoires in COVID-19. The repertoire was sequenced with immunoSEQ multiplex PCR; TCRdb's copy has only in-frame clones and lacks some. The top ten hold 9.5% to 13% of the sample, which has 220,000 or so clones, 85% to 90% seen once. Sequencing input: peripheral blood. Receptors were obtained from a woman aged 45-59 years with COVID-19, enrolled during active disease.

For the CDR3, the DNA is TGTGCCAGCAGCTTGGTCGACAACCCCGAGCAGTACTTC. Amino acid sequence: CASSLVDNPEQYF. This chain joins TRBV5-5 and TRBJ2-7, with D unclear. The ends were cut back, 0 bases at V and 6 bases at J, with 10 bases in the middle. Germline CDR1 is SGHKS and CDR2 is YYEKEE (reference sequence). The CDR3 totals 13 residues.

Only one count was recorded for this clone. The DNA for the CDR3 is TGTGCCAGTAGCAGCCGACAGGGCAATCAGCCCCAGCATTTT. Translation gives CASSSRQGNQPQHF. J is TRBJ1-5 and V is TRBV19, with TRBD1 as a possible D gene (6 bases). The CDR3 spans 14 residues. Trimming stripped 6 bases from V and 2 bases from J, with 11 bases between. Germline values: CDR1 LNHDA, CDR2 SQIVND (reference sequence).

This clone came up a few times. V and J are TRBV5-1 and TRBJ2-2; 7 nucleotides line up with TRBD1. The CDR3 loop spans 15 amino acids. Germline values: CDR1 SGHRS, CDR2 YFSETQ. Trimming took 4 bases from V and 4 from J; bases not matched to a gene: 7. The DNA of the CDR3 is TGCGCCAGCAGCCTGAGGGGGCTCGGCACCGGGGAGCTGTTTTTT. It specifies CASSLRGLGTGELFF.

The chain uses TRBV27 and TRBJ1-5, with 7 nucleotides matching TRBD1. The J segment lost 11 bases and the V segment lost 4 bases, leaving 8 bases of the junction unmatched. There are 13 residues in the CDR3. Germline V lookup: CDR1 MNHEY, CDR2 SMNVEV (reference sequence). The CDR3 bases are TGTGCCAGCAGTTGGGACAGACGGCGCGCCCAGCATTTT. Encoded protein: CASSWDRRRAQHF.

This sequence joins TRBV6-5 and TRBJ1-2, with 7 bases identical to TRBD1. J was trimmed by 3 bases and V by 9 bases; bases with no gene match: 7. Germline V gives CDR1 MNHEY, CDR2 SVGAGI. This CDR3 contains 13 residues. The CDR3 DNA follows: TGTGCCAGTTTACAGGGGCTCCACTATGGCTACACCTTC. This sequence encodes CASLQGLHYGYTF.

The rearrangement joins TRBV19 to TRBJ2-1, with D unresolved. This CDR3 has 15 amino acids. Germline lookup yields CDR1 LNHDA and CDR2 SQIVND (reference sequence). Between the trimmed V and J ends, which lost 5 bases and 0 bases, there was a span of 11 bases. The CDR3: CASSSGLSSYNEQFF. In nucleotides, the CDR3 is TGTGCCAGTAGTTCAGGCCTTAGCTCCTACAATGAGCAGTTCTTC.

The chain combines TRBV10-1 with TRBJ1-1, with TRBD1 as a possible D gene (5 bases). The germline CDR1 and CDR2 sequences are WNHNN and SYGVQD (reference sequence). The CDR3 is made up of 13 amino acids. V lost 0 bases and J lost 7, with 9 bases in between. CDR3 nucleotide sequence: TGCGCCAGCAGTGAGTCGGGAAGGGGTGAAGCTTTCTTT. Its translation: CASSESGRGEAFF.

The chain combines TRBV19 with TRBJ1-6; 7 bases map to TRBD1. Trimming at V came to 9 bases and at J to 7 bases, leaving 9 bases not matched to a gene. Germline V gene sequence: CDR1 LNHDA, CDR2 SQIVND (reference sequence). This CDR3 is built from 14 residues. The CDR3 coding sequence is TGTGCCAGCAAGTCTGGGACAGTCAATTCACCCCTCCACTTT. This sequence encodes CASKSGTVNSPLHF. The variable domain in full, completed from reference TRBV19 and TRBJ1-6, reads DGGITQSPKYLFRKEGQNVTLSCEQNLNHDAMYWYRQDPGQGLRLIYYSQIVNDFQKGDIAEGYSVSREKKESFPLTVTSAQKNPTAFYLCASKSGTVNSPLHFGNGTRLTVT.

This clone was seen only once. V gene TRBV6-6 combines with J gene TRBJ1-2; D is perhaps TRBD1 (6 bases). The germline V and J ends were trimmed by 6 bases and 4 bases, with 12 bases remaining between them. Germline CDR1 and CDR2: MNHNY and SVGAGI (reference sequence). The CDR3 has 13 amino acids. Written as DNA, the CDR3 is TGTGCCAGCAGAAGGGACATCGGCTATGGCTACACCTTC. This encodes CASRRDIGYGYTF.

The chain is built from TRBV2 and TRBJ2-7, with D unclear. Per germline, CDR1 SNHLY and CDR2 FYNNEI. V was trimmed by 2 bases and J by 3 bases, leaving 5 bases between them. The CDR3 sequence is 12 residues long. The CDR3 DNA is TGTGCCAGCAGTGAACTAGTCTACGAGCAGTACTTC. Translating it yields CASSELVYEQYF.

CDR3 protein: CASSLTSGGNEQFF. The CDR3, as DNA: TGTGCCAGCAGCCTCACTAGCGGGGGAAATGAGCAGTTCTTC. The J gene is TRBJ2-1, the V gene TRBV4-2, with 11 bases that match TRBD2. J was trimmed by 7 bases and V by 4 bases; bases with no gene match: 3. Germline V CDR1 and CDR2: LGHNA, YNFKEQ. CDR3 length: 14 residues.

This clone was detected only once. This chain links TRBV6-1 with TRBJ2-5; D gene unclear. This CDR3 has 12 amino acids. Between the trimmed V and J ends, which lost 3 bases and 1 base, there was a span of 3 bases. CDR1 is MNHNS and CDR2 is SASEGT in the germline V gene. Here the CDR3 reads CASSDSQETQYF. Written as DNA, the CDR3 is TGTGCCAGCAGTGACAGCCAAGAGACCCAGTACTTC.

This clone was found once. The CDR3 sequence is CASSLDRGQPQHF. Here the CDR3 DNA reads TGTGCCAGCAGCTTGGACAGGGGGCAGCCCCAGCATTTT. The chain links TRBV5-8 to TRBJ1-5, with TRBD1 matching over 8 bases. CDR1 SGHTS and CDR2 YDEGEE come from the germline V gene. V trimming: 0 bases; J trimming: 7 bases; junction bases outside the gene matches: 0. The CDR3 totals 13 residues.

The chain recombines TRBV6-5 with TRBJ2-1; D perhaps matches TRBD2 (6 bases). CDR1 is MNHEY, CDR2 SVGAGI, per germline. Trimming removed 8 bases from V and 5 bases from J, with 13 bases in between. The CDR3 contains 13 residues. The chain's CDR3 is CASRKAGNNEQFF. The CDR3 DNA sequence: TGTGCCAGCCGTAAGGCGGGGAACAATGAGCAGTTCTTC.

The chain recombines TRBV12-5 with TRBJ1-3; unclear D gene. Germline V gene sequence: CDR1 LGHNT, CDR2 FRNRAP. Between the trimmed V and J ends, which lost 0 bases and 5 bases, there was a span of 8 bases. The CDR3 runs 14 residues. The chain's CDR3 is CASGLVGRRNTIYF. For the CDR3, the DNA is TGTGCTAGTGGTTTGGTAGGGAGAAGAAACACCATATATTTT.